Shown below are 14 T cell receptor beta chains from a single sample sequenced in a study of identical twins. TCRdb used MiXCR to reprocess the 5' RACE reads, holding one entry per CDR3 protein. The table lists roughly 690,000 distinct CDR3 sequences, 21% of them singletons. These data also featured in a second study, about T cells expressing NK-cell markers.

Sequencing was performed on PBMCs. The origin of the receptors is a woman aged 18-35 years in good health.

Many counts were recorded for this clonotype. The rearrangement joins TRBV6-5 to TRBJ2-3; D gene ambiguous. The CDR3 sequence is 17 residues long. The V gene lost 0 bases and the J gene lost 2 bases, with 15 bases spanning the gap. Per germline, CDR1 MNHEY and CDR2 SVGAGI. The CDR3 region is CASSYSKLGSDTDTQYF. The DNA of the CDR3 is TGTGCCAGCAGTTACTCGAAATTGGGGTCGGACACAGATACGCAGTATTTT.

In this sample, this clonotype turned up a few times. CDR3 region: CATSRGQGNTDTQYF. The CDR3 DNA follows: TGTGCCACCAGCAGGGGACAGGGTAATACAGATACGCAGTATTTT. The chain carries TRBV15 and TRBJ2-3; TRBD1 agrees at 9 bases. Losses at the gene ends were 3 bases for V and 3 bases for J; bases not matched to a gene: 4. The CDR3 spans 15 residues. Per germline, CDR1 LNHNV and CDR2 YYDKDF (reference sequence).

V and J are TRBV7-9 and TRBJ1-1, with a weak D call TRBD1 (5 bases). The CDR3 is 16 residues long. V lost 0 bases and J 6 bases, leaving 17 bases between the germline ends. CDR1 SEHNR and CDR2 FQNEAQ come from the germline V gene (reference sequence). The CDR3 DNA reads TGTGCCAGCAGCTTAGCTCCGCGTCAGGGTAAGGCTGAAGCTTTCTTT. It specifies CASSLAPRQGKAEAFF.

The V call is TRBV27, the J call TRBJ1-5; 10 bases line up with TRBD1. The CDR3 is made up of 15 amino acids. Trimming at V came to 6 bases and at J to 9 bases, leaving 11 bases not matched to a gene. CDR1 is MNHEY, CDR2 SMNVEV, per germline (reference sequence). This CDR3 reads CASSNTQTGGLPQHF. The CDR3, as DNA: TGTGCCAGCAGCAACACCCAGACAGGGGGCCTGCCCCAGCATTTT.

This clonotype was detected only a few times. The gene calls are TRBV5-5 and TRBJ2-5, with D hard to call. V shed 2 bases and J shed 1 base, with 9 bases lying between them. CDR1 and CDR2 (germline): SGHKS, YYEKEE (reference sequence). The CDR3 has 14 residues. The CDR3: CASSFGNSQETQYF. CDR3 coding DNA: TGTGCCAGCAGCTTCGGTAACTCCCAAGAGACCCAGTACTTC.

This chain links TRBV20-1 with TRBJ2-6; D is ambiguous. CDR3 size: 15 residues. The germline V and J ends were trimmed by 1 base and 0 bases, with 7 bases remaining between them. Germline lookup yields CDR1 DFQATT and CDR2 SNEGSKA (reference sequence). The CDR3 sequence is CSARASYSGANVLTF. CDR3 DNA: TGCAGTGCTAGAGCCTCGTACTCTGGGGCCAACGTCCTGACTTTC.

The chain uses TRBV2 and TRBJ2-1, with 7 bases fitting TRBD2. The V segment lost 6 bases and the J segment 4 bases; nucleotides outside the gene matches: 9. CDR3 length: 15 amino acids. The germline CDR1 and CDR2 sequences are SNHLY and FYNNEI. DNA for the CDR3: TGTGCCAGCAGCAAACGGGGGGACCGGTACAATGAGCAGTTCTTC. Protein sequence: CASSKRGDRYNEQFF. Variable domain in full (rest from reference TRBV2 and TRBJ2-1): EPEVTQTPSHQVTQMGQEVILRCVPISNHLYFYWYRQILGQKVEFLVSFYNNEISEKSEIFDDQFSVERPDGSNFTLKIRSTKLEDSAMYFCASSKRGDRYNEQFFGPGTRLTVL.

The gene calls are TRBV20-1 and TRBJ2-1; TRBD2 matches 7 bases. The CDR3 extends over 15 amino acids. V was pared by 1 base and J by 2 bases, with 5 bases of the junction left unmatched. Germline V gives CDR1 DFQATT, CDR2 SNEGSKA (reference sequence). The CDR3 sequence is CSARGDSGPYNEQFF. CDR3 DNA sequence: TGCAGTGCTAGAGGCGATAGCGGGCCCTACAATGAGCAGTTCTTC.

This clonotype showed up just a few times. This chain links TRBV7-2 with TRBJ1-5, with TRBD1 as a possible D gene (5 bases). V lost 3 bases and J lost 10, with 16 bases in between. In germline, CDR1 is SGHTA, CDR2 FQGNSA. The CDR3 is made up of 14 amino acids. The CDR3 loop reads CASSLGPLNGPQHF. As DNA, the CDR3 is TGTGCCAGCAGCTTGGGACCGCTCAATGGCCCCCAGCATTTT.

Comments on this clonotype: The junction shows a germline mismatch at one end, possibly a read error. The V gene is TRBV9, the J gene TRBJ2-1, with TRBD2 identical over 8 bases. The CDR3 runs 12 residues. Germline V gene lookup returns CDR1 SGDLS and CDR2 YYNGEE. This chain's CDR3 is CASSVAGGPKVF. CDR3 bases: TGTGCCAGCAGCGTAGCGGGGGGGCCTAAGGTCTTC. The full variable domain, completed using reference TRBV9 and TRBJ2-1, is DSGVTQTPKHLITATGQRVTLRCSPRSGDLSVYWYQQSLDQGLQFLIQYYNGEERAKGNILERFSAQQFPDLHSELNLSSLELGDSALYFCASSVAGGPKVFGPGTRLTVL.

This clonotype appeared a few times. Written as DNA, the CDR3 is TGCAGTGCGAGCGCAGGGGCCGAGCAGTACTTC. It codes for CSASAGAEQYF. The V and J genes are TRBV20-1 and TRBJ2-7; possible D gene TRBD1, 6 bases. This CDR3 is 11 amino acids long. Germline V CDR1 and CDR2: DFQATT, SNEGSKA (reference sequence). Trimming removed 6 bases at V and 6 bases at J, with 12 bases between.

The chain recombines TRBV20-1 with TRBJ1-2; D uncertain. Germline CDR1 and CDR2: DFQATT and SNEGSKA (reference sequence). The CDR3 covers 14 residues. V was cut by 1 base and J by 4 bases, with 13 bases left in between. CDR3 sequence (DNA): TGCAGTGCTAGAGTCGCAAGGGAGGCCTATGGCTACACCTTC. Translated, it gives CSARVAREAYGYTF.

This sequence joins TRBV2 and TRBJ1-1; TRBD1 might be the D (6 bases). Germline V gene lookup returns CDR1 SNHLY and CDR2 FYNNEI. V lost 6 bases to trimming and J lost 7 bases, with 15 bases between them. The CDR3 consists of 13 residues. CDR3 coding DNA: TGTGCCAGCAGCGCAGGGGACCTTAATGAAGCTTTCTTT. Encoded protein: CASSAGDLNEAFF.

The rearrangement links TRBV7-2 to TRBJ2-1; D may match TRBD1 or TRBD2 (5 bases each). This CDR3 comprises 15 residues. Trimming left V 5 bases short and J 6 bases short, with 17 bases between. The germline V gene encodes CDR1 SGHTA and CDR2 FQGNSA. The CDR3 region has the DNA TGTGCCAGCAGCGCTATGTGGGGGTCTGGCAATGAGCAGTTCTTC. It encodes CASSAMWGSGNEQFF.